These 2 T cell receptor beta chains were sequenced from one sample in a study of cytomegalovirus exposure and HLA in healthy donors. Amplification used 60 Vbeta primers and 13 Jbeta primers. The method was immunoSEQ multiplex PCR; TCRdb's version includes in-frame clones alone and lacks a portion of them. The sample yields about 280,000 clones, roughly 90% seen once. The sample was PBMCs. These receptors came from a woman under 30 in good health and CMV-seronegative.

This clone was found once. J is TRBJ1-1 and V is TRBV27, with D hard to call. In germline, CDR1 is MNHEY, CDR2 SMNVEV (reference sequence). CDR3 length equals 13 residues. V was clipped by 3 bases and J by 1 base, with 6 bases between them. The CDR3 reads CASSLRQNTEAFF. In DNA, the CDR3 is TGTGCCAGCAGTTTGAGACAGAACACTGAAGCTTTCTTT.

Notes on this clone: Sequence at one end of the junction differs from germline and may be a read error. This CDR3 is CASSPWEGVEAQYF. The CDR3 DNA reads TGTGCCAGCAGCCCATGGGAGGGGGTAGAGGCCCAGTACTTC. The chain uses TRBV9 and TRBJ2-5; a weak D match, TRBD2 (7 bases). The CDR3 totals 14 residues. Germline CDR1 SGDLS, CDR2 YYNGEE.